This TCR beta chain was identified during a study of control samples from healthy donors and cancer patients (TCRdb year 2020). The CDR3 covers 18 residues, taking in both the cysteine and the phenylalanine. The only DNA kept is the CDR3, 54 bases in frame from the first base. Sequences SGHAT (CDR1) and FQNNGV (CDR2) are obtained from the germline V gene. Trimming at the junction amounts to 0 bases on V and 7 bases on J, and the germline ends lie 23 bases apart. Libraries were prepared through the immunoSEQ multiplex PCR assay. Imported from immuneACCESS, the table was reduced by TCRdb to in-frame sequences with V and J called. These copies leave out some clones; in studies compared against another copy, an unresolved V gene accounts for under half, and the cause of the remainder is not known. The sample includes under 150,000 clones, with 89% observed a single time. Around 4.7% of the sample belongs to the ten largest clones.

About this clone itself: Its target antigen remains unknown. No base-level quality is on record; no much larger clone is a single base apart.

Sequenced input: blood. Recombination joined TRBV11-2 with TRBJ2-3; the D gene cannot be resolved beyond TRBD1 or TRBD2, each matching 5 bases. This TCR was sampled from a man aged 30-40 years in good health. The DNA reads as follows: TGTGCCAGCAGCTTAGATCGAGTGTCGGGGCTGGGGACGAATACGCAGTATTTT. The resulting protein is CASSLDRVSGLGTNTQYF.